This T cell receptor (beta chain) was sequenced for a study of response to subunit inactivated influenza vaccine. With respect to this clonotype: Its antigen is still unknown.

TCRdb ran MiXCR on the RT-PCR reads and lists one entry per CDR3 protein. The sample yields approximately 290,000 distinct CDR3 sequences, about 20% seen once. The CDR3 extends over 13 amino acids. Per germline, CDR1 SQVTM and CDR2 ANQGSEA. V shed 7 bases, J shed 5 bases, and the junction held 9 bases outside the gene matches. Study-wide results and limits: There was a suggestion from the authors that each seasonal influenza vaccination recruits few new T cells.

The input for sequencing was PBMCs from blood, taken less than 22 months after vaccination. The source of this sequence is a man aged 50 to 69 who received an inactivated influenza vaccine. The chain has TRBV29-1 and TRBJ1-1; TRBD1 aligns across 8 bases. The CDR3 coding sequence is TGCAGCGCCGATGGACAGGGCGGAACTGAAGCTTTCTTT. The encoded protein is CSADGQGGTEAFF.